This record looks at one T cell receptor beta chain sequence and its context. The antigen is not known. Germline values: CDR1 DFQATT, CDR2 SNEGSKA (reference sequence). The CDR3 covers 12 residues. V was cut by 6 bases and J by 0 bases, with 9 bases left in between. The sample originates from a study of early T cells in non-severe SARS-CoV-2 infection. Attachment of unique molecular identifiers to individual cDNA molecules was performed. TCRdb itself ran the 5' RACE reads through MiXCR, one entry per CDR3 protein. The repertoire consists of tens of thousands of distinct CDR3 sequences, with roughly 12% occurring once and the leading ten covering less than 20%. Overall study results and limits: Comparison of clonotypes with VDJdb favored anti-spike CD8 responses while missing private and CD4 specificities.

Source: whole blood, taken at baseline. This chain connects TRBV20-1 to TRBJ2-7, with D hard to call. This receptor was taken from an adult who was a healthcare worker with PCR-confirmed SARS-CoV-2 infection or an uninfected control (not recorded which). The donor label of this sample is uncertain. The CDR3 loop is CSAAPTSYEQYF. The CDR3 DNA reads TGCAGTGCCGCCCCTACCTCCTACGAGCAGTACTTC.